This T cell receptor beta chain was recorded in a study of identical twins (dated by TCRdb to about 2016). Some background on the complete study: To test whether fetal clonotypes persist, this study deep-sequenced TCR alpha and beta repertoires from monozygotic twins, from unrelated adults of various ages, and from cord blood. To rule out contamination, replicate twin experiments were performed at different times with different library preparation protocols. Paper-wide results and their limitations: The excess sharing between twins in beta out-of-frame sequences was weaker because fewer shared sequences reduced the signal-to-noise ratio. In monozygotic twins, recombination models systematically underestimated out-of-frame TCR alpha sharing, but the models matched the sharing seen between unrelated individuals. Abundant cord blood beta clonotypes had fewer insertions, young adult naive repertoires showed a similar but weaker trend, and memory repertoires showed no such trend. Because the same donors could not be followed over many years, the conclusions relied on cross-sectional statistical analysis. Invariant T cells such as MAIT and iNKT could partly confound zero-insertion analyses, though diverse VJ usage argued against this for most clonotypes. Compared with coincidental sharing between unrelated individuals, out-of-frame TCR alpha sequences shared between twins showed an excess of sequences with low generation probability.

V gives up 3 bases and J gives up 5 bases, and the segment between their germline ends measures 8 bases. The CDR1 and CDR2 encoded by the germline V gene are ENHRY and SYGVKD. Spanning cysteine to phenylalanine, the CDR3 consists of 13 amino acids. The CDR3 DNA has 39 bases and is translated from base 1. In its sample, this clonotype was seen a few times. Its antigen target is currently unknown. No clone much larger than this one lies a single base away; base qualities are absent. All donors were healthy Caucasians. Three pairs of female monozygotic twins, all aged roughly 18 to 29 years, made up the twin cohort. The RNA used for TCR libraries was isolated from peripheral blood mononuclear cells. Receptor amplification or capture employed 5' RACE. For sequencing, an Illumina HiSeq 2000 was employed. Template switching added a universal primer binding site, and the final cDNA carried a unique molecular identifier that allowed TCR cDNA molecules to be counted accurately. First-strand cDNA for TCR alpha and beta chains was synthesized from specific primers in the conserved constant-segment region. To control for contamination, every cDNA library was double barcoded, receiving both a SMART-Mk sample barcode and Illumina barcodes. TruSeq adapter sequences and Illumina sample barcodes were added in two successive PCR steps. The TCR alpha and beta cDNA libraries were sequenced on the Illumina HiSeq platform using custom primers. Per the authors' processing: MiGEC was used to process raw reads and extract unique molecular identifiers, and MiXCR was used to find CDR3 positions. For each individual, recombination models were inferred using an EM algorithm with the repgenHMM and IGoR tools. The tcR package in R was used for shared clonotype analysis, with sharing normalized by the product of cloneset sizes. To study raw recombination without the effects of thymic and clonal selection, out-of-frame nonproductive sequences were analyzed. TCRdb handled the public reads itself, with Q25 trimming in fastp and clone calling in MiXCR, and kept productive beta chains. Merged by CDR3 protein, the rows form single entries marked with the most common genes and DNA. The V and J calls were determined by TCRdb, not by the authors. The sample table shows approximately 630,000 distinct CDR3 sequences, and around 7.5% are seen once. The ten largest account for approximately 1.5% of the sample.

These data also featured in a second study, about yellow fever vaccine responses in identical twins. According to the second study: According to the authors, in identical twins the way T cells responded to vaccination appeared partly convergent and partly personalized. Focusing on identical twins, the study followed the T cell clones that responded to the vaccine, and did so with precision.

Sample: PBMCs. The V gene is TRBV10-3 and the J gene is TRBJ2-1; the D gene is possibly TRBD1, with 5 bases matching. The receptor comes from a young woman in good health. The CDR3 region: CAISDRVNNEQFF. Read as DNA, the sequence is TGTGCCATCAGTGACAGGGTCAACAATGAGCAGTTCTTC.